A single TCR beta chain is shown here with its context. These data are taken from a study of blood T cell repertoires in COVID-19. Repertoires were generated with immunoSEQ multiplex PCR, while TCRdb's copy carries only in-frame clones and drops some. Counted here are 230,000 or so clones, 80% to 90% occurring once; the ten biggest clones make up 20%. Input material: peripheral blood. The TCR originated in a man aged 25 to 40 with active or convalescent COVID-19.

The chain's CDR3 is CATSDSGTSGRLDTQYF. The CDR3 DNA sequence: TGTGCCACCAGTGACTCAGGGACTAGCGGGAGGTTAGATACGCAGTATTTT. The chain uses TRBV24-1 and TRBJ2-3, with 15 bases fitting TRBD2. Per the germline V gene, CDR1 is KGHDR and CDR2 is SFDVKD. V gave up 4 bases and J gave up 5 bases; unmatched junction bases: 6. The CDR3 totals 17 residues.